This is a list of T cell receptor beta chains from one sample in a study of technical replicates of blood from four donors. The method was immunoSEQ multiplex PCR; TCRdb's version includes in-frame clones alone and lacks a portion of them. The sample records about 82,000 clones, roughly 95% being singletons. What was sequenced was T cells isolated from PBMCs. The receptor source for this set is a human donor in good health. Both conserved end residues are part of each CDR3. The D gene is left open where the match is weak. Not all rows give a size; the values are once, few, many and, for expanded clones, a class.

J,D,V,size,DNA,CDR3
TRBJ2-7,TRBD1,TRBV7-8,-,TGTGCCAGCAGCTCCGACAGGGGGGACGAGCAGTACTTC,CASSSDRGDEQYF
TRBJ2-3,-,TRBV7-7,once,TGTGCCAGCAGCTTAGCAGTAGCAGATACGCAGTATTTT,CASSLAVADTQYF
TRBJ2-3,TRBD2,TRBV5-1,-,TGCGCCAGCAGCTTGTCCCCAGCGGGAGGGCCATCGGGCACAGATACGCAGTATTTT,CASSLSPAGGPSGTDTQYF
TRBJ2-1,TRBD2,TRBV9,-,TGTGCCAGCAGCGACGGCCTAGCGGGAGGTAATAATGAGCAGTTCTTC,CASSDGLAGGNNEQFF
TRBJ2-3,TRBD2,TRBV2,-,TGTGCCAACCTCCGACTAGCGGGAGCGGATACGCAGTATTTT,CANLRLAGADTQYF
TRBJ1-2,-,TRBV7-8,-,TGTGCCAGCAAGGGGTACCAATACTATGGCTACACCTTC,CASKGYQYYGYTF
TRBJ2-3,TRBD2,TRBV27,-,TGTGCCAGCGGGGAACTAGCGGGAGTCCAAGATACGCAGTATTTT,CASGELAGVQDTQYF
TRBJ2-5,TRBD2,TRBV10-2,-,TGCGCCAGCAGTGTGTCGCGGGAGATGGAAGAGACCCAGTACTTC,CASSVSREMEETQYF
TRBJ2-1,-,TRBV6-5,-,TGTGCCAGCAGTAGGACATTGAGCTCCTACAATGAGCAGTTCTTC,CASSRTLSSYNEQFF
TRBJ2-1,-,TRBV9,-,TGTGCCAGCAGCCAGAAATATGAGCAGTTCTTC,CASSQKYEQFF
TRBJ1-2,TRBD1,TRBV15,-,TGTGCCACCAGCAGTGGACAGGGGAACTATGGCTACACCTTC,CATSSGQGNYGYTF
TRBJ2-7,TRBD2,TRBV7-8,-,TGTGCCAGCAGCTCACGACTAGCGGGAACTTACGAGCAGTACTTC,CASSSRLAGTYEQYF
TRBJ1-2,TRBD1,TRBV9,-,TGTGCCAGCAGCGGCCGGGACAGGGGGCTTCTTACCTATGGCTACACCTTC,CASSGRDRGLLTYGYTF
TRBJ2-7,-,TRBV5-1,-,TGCGCCAGCAGCCCCGTGGGCCCTTACGAGCAGTACTTC,CASSPVGPYEQYF
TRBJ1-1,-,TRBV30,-,TGTGCCTGGAGTGTACTCCCCGTGAACACTGAAGCTTTCTTT,CAWSVLPVNTEAFF
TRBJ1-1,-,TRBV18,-,TGTGCCAGCTCACCCCAGGGGAGGAACACTGAAGCTTTCTTT,CASSPQGRNTEAFF